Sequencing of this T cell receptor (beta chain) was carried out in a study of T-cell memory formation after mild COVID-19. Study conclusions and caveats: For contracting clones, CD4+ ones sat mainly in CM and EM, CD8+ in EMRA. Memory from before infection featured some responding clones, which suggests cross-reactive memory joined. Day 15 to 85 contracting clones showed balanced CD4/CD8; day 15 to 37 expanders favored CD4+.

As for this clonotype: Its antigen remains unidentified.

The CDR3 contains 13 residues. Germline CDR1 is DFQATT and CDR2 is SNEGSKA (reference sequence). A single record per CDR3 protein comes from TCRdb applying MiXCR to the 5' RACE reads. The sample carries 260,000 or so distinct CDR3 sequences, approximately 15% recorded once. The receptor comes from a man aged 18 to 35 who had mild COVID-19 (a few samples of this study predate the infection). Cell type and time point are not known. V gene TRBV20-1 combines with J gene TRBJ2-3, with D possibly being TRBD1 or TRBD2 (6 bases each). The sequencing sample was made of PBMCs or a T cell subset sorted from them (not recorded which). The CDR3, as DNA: TGCAGCTGGGGGCTAGCGAGCACAGATACGCAGTATTTT. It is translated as CSWGLASTDTQYF.